The 20 T cell receptor beta chains below all came from one sample that was sequenced in a study of control samples from healthy donors and cancer patients. Assay: immunoSEQ multiplex PCR; the TCRdb copy retains only in-frame clones and omits some. The table lists approximately 170,000 clones, 80% to 95% of them singletons. The sequenced sample consisted of blood. All receptors derive from a woman aged 25 to 39 in good health.

The J gene is TRBJ2-7, the V gene TRBV10-2, with 9 bases fitting TRBD2. In germline, CDR1 is WSHSY, CDR2 SAAADI. The CDR3 covers 16 residues. V lost 8 bases, J lost 0 bases, and 11 bases stayed unmatched. CDR3: CASGQGASGASYEQYF. The DNA for the CDR3 is TGCGCCAGCGGTCAAGGGGCTAGCGGGGCCTCCTACGAGCAGTACTTC.

This clone was detected only once. The chain employs TRBV7-8 and TRBJ2-2; 7 nucleotides match TRBD1. The trim removed 5 bases at V and 5 bases at J, leaving 5 bases unmatched. CDR3 length equals 14 residues. Germline assignment: CDR1 SGHVS and CDR2 FQNEAQ. The CDR3 loop is CASSQTGLTGELFF. The CDR3 DNA is TGTGCCAGCAGCCAGACAGGGTTGACCGGGGAGCTGTTTTTT.

The chain joins TRBV2 to TRBJ1-2; D not certain. Trimming removed 7 bases at V and 5 bases at J, with 17 bases between. In germline, CDR1 is SNHLY, CDR2 FYNNEI. This CDR3 contains 14 residues. The CDR3 loop reads CASTKWQDTYGYTF. In nucleotides, the CDR3 is TGTGCCAGCACCAAATGGCAGGATACTTATGGCTACACCTTC.

The chain combines TRBV5-1 with TRBJ1-1; TRBD1 matches at 7 bases. This CDR3 is built from 14 residues. Germline CDR1 SGHRS, CDR2 YFSETQ. Trimming removed 0 bases from V and 6 bases from J; junction bases left unmatched: 5. Here the CDR3 reads CASSLGQGDAEAFF. The CDR3 region has the DNA TGCGCCAGCAGCTTGGGACAGGGTGATGCTGAAGCTTTCTTT.

This clone was recorded only once. The genes are TRBV19 and TRBJ2-7, with 10 bases identical to TRBD2. Germline V gives CDR1 LNHDA, CDR2 SQIVND (reference sequence). This CDR3 region has 17 residues. With 5 bases clipped from V and 3 bases from J, the junction kept 13 bases outside the gene matches. The CDR3 loop is CASSVQGLAGDGYEQYF. The CDR3 DNA sequence: TGTGCCAGTAGTGTTCAGGGGCTAGCGGGAGATGGCTACGAGCAGTACTTC.

The table lists this clone with a count of one. This chain connects TRBV21-1 to TRBJ1-6; TRBD1, as called in the table, went unchecked against the DNA. TRBV21-1 constitutes a pseudogene. This CDR3 spans 14 amino acids. The CDR3 coding sequence is TGTGCCAGCCCCCAGGGATGGAATAATTCACCCCTCCACTTT. It encodes CASPQGWNNSPLHF.

V and J are TRBV7-6 and TRBJ2-2; D is uncertain. Trimming left V 5 bases short and J 3 bases short, with 7 bases between. CDR3 size: 13 residues. Germline CDR1 is SGHVS and CDR2 is FNYEAQ. CDR3 sequence (DNA): TGTGCCAGCAGCCCCACGTACACCGGGGAGCTGTTTTTT. The encoded protein is CASSPTYTGELFF.

V is TRBV19 and J is TRBJ1-2, with 9 bases aligning to TRBD1. The CDR3 runs 14 residues. Per germline, CDR1 LNHDA and CDR2 SQIVND (reference sequence). With 5 bases clipped from V and 8 bases from J, the junction kept 9 bases outside the gene matches. CDR3 protein: CASSPTGGAWGYTF. The CDR3 region has the DNA TGTGCCAGTAGTCCAACAGGGGGCGCGTGGGGCTACACCTTC.

In its sample, this clone was seen a few times. This chain joins TRBV7-9 and TRBJ2-2; D call uncertain. The germline gives CDR1 SEHNR, CDR2 FQNEAQ (reference sequence). V was trimmed by 7 bases and J by 7 bases, leaving 7 bases between them. The CDR3 length is 11 residues. CDR3 loop: CASTVYGELFF. CDR3 coding DNA: TGTGCCAGCACCGTATACGGGGAGCTGTTTTTT.

The gene calls are TRBV19 and TRBJ2-1; D might be TRBD1 (5 bases). The CDR3 runs 16 residues. V was shortened by 7 bases and J by 0 bases, with 16 bases between the two germline ends. Per the germline V gene, CDR1 is LNHDA and CDR2 is SQIVND (reference sequence). CDR3 residues: CASTPTDFSSYNEQFF. In nucleotides, the CDR3 is TGTGCCAGTACCCCGACAGACTTTAGCTCCTACAATGAGCAGTTCTTC.

The V call is TRBV19, the J call TRBJ2-3, with 7 bases identical to TRBD2. Trimming took 3 bases from V and 8 from J; bases not matched to a gene: 11. The germline CDR1 and CDR2 sequences are LNHDA and SQIVND (reference sequence). The CDR3 length is 15 residues. The CDR3 spells CASSMSSPTSTTQYF. The CDR3, as DNA: TGTGCCAGTAGTATGTCCTCGCCGACTAGCACTACGCAGTATTTT.

The gene calls are TRBV4-2 and TRBJ2-7; a weak D match, TRBD2 (5 bases). With 5 bases removed from V and 3 bases from J, the gap between germline ends came to 17 bases. This CDR3 spans 15 amino acids. The V gene's germline CDR1 is LGHNA and CDR2 YNFKEQ. CDR3 loop: CASSARLSGSYEQYF. The CDR3 DNA follows: TGTGCCAGCAGCGCCCGACTATCAGGTAGCTACGAGCAGTACTTC.

This clone came up a few times. The genes are TRBV5-1 and TRBJ2-7; D gene unclear. The CDR3 runs 11 residues. Trimming removed 4 bases from V and 0 bases from J, with 2 bases in between. CDR1 is SGHRS, CDR2 YFSETQ, per germline. The CDR3 DNA reads TGCGCCAGCAGCAACTCCTACGAGCAGTACTTC. Translating gives CASSNSYEQYF.

This clone appeared once. The genes are TRBV10-3 and TRBJ2-1, with D possibly being TRBD1 (6 bases). In germline, CDR1 is ENHRY, CDR2 SYGVKD. V lost 3 bases and J lost 4, with 13 bases in between. CDR3 length: 15 amino acids. CDR3 loop: CAISDRDTRYNEQFF. In DNA, the CDR3 is TGTGCCATCAGTGACAGGGACACACGATACAATGAGCAGTTCTTC.

The genes are TRBV24-1 and TRBJ1-2, with D unresolved. This CDR3 region has 14 residues. V lost 5 bases and J 5 bases, leaving 14 bases between the germline ends. CDR1 is KGHDR and CDR2 is SFDVKD in the germline V gene. DNA for the CDR3: TGTGCCACCAGTGCGTCAGGATCTAGATATGGCTACACCTTC. Residues: CATSASGSRYGYTF.

The V call is TRBV7-2, the J call TRBJ2-3; D not certain. The V end was cut by 3 bases, the J end by 2 bases, with 9 bases between. Germline V lookup: CDR1 SGHTA, CDR2 FQGNSA. The CDR3 is made up of 14 amino acids. The CDR3 DNA reads TGTGCCAGCAGCTTCTTCGATTCCACAGATACGCAGTATTTT. Translated: CASSFFDSTDTQYF.

The chain combines TRBV10-2 with TRBJ2-5; TRBD2 is a possible D gene (6 bases). The CDR3 length is 15 residues. Between the trimmed V and J ends, which lost 2 bases and 2 bases, there was a span of 12 bases. Germline V gene sequence: CDR1 WSHSY, CDR2 SAAADI. DNA for the CDR3: TGCGCCAGCAGTGAGGAGTGGCTAGCGCAAGAGACCCAGTACTTC. Protein: CASSEEWLAQETQYF.

The CDR3 DNA is TGTGCCACCAGGAGGACTATGAGCTCTGGAAACACCATATATTTT. It encodes CATRRTMSSGNTIYF. V usage is TRBV15 and J usage is TRBJ1-3, with D unresolved. The germline V and J ends were trimmed by 6 bases and 0 bases, with 12 bases remaining between them. The CDR3 is 15 amino acids. Germline values: CDR1 LNHNV, CDR2 YYDKDF (reference sequence). The whole variable domain, filled in from reference TRBV15 and TRBJ1-3, reads DAMVIQNPRYQVTQFGKPVTLSCSQTLNHNVMYWYQQKSSQAPKLLFHYYDKDFNNEADTPDNFQSRRPNTSFCFLDIRSPGLGDTAMYLCATRRTMSSGNTIYFGEGSWLTVV.

The chain carries TRBV7-6 and TRBJ2-1; the match to TRBD2 covers 11 bases. The junction had 6 bases not matched to a gene; V was cut back by 3 bases and J by 5 bases. The CDR3 is 16 amino acids. From germline, CDR1 is SGHVS and CDR2 FNYEAQ. The CDR3 here is CASSLKGLADHNEQFF. Here the CDR3 DNA reads TGTGCCAGCAGCTTGAAGGGACTAGCGGACCACAATGAGCAGTTCTTC.

The CDR3 region is CASSSRGDEKLFF. The CDR3 nucleotides are TGTGCCAGTTCGTCCAGGGGGGATGAAAAACTGTTTTTT. The rearrangement uses TRBV12-3 or TRBV12-4 and TRBJ1-4; the match to TRBD1 covers 7 bases. The CDR3 spans 13 residues. With V trimmed by 9 bases and J by 6 bases, 7 bases remained unmatched.